The clone carrying this T cell receptor (beta chain) was observed a few times. Preparation of the TCRbeta library was carried out with unique molecular identifiers. A single record per CDR3 protein comes from TCRdb applying MiXCR to the PCR reads. The data show more than 90,000 distinct CDR3 sequences, about a tenth seen once. The data derive from a study of T-cell reconstitution after alpha-beta-depleted transplantation in children. The CDR3 contains 14 residues. V was clipped by 10 bases and J by 10 bases; unmatched bases: 8. CDR1 and CDR2 (germline): ENHRY, SYGVKD. The starting material was PBMCs, obtained before TCRalphabeta/CD19-depleted stem cell transplant. The TCR comes from a boy younger than 10 with acute lymphoblastic leukemia, due to receive a stem cell transplant. The genes are TRBV10-3 and TRBJ2-1; 15 bases line up with TRBD2. The CDR3 bases are TGTGCCACCGGACTAGCGGGAGGGGAAGGGGAGCAGTTCTTC. It translates to CATGLAGGEGEQFF.